These T cell receptor beta chains were read from a single sample in a study of cytomegalovirus exposure and HLA in healthy donors. Only in-frame clones appear in the TCRdb table, and some are missing; sequencing was by immunoSEQ multiplex PCR. The table shows about 190,000 clones, with over 65% occurring only once. Source material: PBMCs. The origin of the receptors is a man between 18 and 35 years old in good health and CMV-seropositive. The CDR3 runs from the conserved cysteine through the conserved F or W. The order of the fields is V gene, clone size, D gene, J gene, CDR3 DNA, CDR3 protein. D genes are given only for firm matches. Clone size is given for some rows only: seen once, a few or many times, or a class if the clone is expanded.

TRBV7-9,-,TRBD1,TRBJ1-2,TGTGCCAGCAGCCTCCCCCGGCGACAGGGCCATAAAGCTAACTATGGCTACACCTTC,CASSLPRRQGHKANYGYTF
TRBV9,-,TRBD2,TRBJ2-2,TGTGCCAGCAGTGCCGGGACTAGCGTCGGGGAGCTGTTTTTT,CASSAGTSVGELFF
TRBV7-3,once,TRBD1,TRBJ2-1,TGTGCCAGCAGCTTGAGGCCGGGACAGGGGAACAATGAGCAGTTCTTC,CASSLRPGQGNNEQFF
TRBV5-1,-,TRBD1,TRBJ2-2,TGCGCCAGCAGCTTGGCCAGGACAGGGGTCTGGACCGGGGAGCTGTTTTTT,CASSLARTGVWTGELFF
TRBV30,-,-,TRBJ1-2,TGTGCCTGGAGTAAAGGGGACTATGGCTACACCTTC,CAWSKGDYGYTF
TRBV9,-,-,TRBJ1-1,TGTGCCAGCAGCGCCAAGGGACACCAGAACACTGAAGCTTTCTTT,CASSAKGHQNTEAFF
TRBV11-1,-,-,TRBJ2-1,TGTGCCAGCAGCTTGTCGGGAGTTAATCCCAATGAGCAGTTCTTC,CASSLSGVNPNEQFF
TRBV27,-,-,TRBJ1-2,TGTGCCAGCAGTGATGGACAGATCTATGGCTACACCTTC,CASSDGQIYGYTF
TRBV19,-,-,TRBJ1-1,TGTGCCAGTAGTATGCGGGTAAGAAACACTGAAGCTTTCTTT,CASSMRVRNTEAFF
TRBV5-1,once,-,TRBJ2-5,TGCGCCAGCAGCAGTAGCCATGAGACCCAGTACTTC,CASSSSHETQYF
TRBV14,-,TRBD2,TRBJ2-1,TGTGCCAGCAGCAGACTAGCGGGAGTAGAGTCAAATGAGCAGTTCTTC,CASSRLAGVESNEQFF
TRBV7-6,few,TRBD2,TRBJ2-7,TGTGCCAGCAGCCCAGCCCCCAGCGGGAGACTCTACGAGCAGTACTTC,CASSPAPSGRLYEQYF
TRBV6-1,few,-,TRBJ2-1,TGTGCCAGCAGTCAAAACTTGGGGGCCCTCAATGAGCAGTTCTTC,CASSQNLGALNEQFF
TRBV7-3,once,TRBD2,TRBJ2-3,TGTGCCAGCAGCTCCTCTGGACTAGCGGTAACAGATACGCAGTATTTT,CASSSSGLAVTDTQYF
TRBV4-2,-,TRBD2,TRBJ2-7,TGTGCCAGCAGCCAAGATAGGGGACTAGCGAGAACCTTC,CASSQDRGLARTF
TRBV7-3,-,-,TRBJ2-3,TGTGCCAGCAGTGTGGAGACAGGAATAACAGATACGCAGTATTTT,CASSVETGITDTQYF
TRBV7-2,-,TRBD1,TRBJ2-2,TGTGCCAGCAGCCCGGCCCAGGGGGCGGGCACCGGGGAGCTGTTTTTT,CASSPAQGAGTGELFF
TRBV28,few,TRBD2,TRBJ2-7,TGTGCCAGCAGTTTATTGGTATTCCTGAGCGGGAGTCGAACCTACGAGCAGTACTTC,CASSLLVFLSGSRTYEQYF
TRBV7-3,-,TRBD2,TRBJ2-1,TGTGCCAGCAGCCCAAGCGGGACTCTAAGCTCCTACAATGAGCAGTTCTTC,CASSPSGTLSSYNEQFF